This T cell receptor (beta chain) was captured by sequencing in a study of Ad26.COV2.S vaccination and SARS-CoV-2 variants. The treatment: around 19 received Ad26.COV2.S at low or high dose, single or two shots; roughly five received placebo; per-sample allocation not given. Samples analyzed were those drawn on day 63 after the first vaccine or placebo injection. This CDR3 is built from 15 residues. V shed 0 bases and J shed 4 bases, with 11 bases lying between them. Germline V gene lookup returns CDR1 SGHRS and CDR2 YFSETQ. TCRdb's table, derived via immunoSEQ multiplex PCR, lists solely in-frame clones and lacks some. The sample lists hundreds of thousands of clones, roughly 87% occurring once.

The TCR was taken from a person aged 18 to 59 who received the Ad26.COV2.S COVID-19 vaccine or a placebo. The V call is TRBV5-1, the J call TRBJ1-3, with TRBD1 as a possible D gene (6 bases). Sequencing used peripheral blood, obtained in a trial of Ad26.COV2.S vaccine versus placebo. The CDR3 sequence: CASSLEAGAGNTIYF. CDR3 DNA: TGCGCCAGCAGCTTGGAGGCGGGGGCCGGAAACACCATATATTTT.